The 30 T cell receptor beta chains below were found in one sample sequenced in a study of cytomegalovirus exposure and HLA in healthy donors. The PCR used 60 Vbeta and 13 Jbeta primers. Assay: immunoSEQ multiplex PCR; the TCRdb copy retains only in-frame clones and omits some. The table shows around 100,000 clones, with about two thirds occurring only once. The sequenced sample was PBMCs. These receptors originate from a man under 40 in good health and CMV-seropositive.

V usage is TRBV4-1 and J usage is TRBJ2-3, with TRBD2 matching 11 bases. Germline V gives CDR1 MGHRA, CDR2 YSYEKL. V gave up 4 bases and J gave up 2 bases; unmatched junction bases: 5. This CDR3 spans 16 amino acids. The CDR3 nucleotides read TGCGCCAGCAGCCTCCAGACTAGCGGGAACACAGATACGCAGTATTTT. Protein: CASSLQTSGNTDTQYF.

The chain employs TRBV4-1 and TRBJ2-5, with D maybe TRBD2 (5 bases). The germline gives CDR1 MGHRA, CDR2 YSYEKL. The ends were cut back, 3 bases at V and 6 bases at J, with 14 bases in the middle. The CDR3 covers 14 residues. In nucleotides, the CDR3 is TGCGCCAGCAGCCAGACGGGATTACAGAAGACCCAGTACTTC. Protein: CASSQTGLQKTQYF.

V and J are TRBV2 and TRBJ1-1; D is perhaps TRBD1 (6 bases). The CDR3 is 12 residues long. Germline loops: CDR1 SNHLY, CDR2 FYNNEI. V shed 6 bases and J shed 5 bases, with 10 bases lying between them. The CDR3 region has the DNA TGTGCCAGCAGCACAGGGAGTACTGAAGCTTTCTTT. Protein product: CASSTGSTEAFF. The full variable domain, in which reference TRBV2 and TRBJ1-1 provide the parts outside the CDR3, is EPEVTQTPSHQVTQMGQEVILRCVPISNHLYFYWYRQILGQKVEFLVSFYNNEISEKSEIFDDQFSVERPDGSNFTLKIRSTKLEDSAMYFCASSTGSTEAFFGQGTRLTVV.

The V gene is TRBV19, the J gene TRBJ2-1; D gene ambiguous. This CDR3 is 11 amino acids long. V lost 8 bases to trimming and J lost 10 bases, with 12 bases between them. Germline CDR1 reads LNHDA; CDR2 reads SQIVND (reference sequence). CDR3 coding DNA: TGTGCCAGTTCCCTTGGCGGAGAGCAGTTCTTC. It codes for CASSLGGEQFF.

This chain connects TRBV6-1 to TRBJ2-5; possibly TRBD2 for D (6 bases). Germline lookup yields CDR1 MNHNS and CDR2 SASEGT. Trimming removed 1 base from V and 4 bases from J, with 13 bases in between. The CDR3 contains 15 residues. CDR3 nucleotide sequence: TGTGCCAGCAGTGAAGGACTAGGAATCGGAGAGACCCAGTACTTC. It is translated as CASSEGLGIGETQYF.

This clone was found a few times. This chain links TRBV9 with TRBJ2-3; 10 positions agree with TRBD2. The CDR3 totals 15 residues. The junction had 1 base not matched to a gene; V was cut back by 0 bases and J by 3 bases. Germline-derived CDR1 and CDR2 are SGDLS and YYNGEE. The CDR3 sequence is CASSVGSGGTDTQYF. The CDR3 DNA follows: TGTGCCAGCAGCGTAGGTAGCGGGGGGACAGATACGCAGTATTTT.

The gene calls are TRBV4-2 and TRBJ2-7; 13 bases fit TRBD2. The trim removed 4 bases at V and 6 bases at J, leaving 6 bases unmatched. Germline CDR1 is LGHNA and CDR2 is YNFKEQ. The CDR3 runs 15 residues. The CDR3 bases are TGTGCCAGCAGCCTAAACGGACTAGCGGGGGTCGAGCAGTACTTC. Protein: CASSLNGLAGVEQYF.

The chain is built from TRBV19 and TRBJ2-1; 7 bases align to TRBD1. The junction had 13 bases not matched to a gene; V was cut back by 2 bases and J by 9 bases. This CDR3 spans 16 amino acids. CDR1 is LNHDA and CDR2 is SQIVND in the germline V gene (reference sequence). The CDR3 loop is CASSISATGMWGEQFF. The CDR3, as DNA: TGTGCCAGTAGTATATCTGCGACAGGGATGTGGGGTGAGCAGTTCTTC.

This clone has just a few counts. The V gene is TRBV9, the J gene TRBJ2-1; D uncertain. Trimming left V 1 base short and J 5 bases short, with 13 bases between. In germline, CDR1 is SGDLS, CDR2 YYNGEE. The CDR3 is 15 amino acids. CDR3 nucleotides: TGTGCCAGCAGCGTATCTGTGCAGACTGACAATGAGCAGTTCTTC. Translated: CASSVSVQTDNEQFF.

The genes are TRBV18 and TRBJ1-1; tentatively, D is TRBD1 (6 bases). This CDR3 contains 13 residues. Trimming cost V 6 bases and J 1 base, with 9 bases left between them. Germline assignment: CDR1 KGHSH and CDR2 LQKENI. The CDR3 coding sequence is TGTGCCAGCTCGCCGGGACAGAACACTGAAGCTTTCTTT. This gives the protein CASSPGQNTEAFF.

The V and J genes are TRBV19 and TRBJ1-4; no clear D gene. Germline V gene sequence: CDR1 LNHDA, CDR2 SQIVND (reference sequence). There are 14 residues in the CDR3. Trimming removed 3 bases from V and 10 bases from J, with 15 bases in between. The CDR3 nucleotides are TGTGCCAGTAGTATTTCGGAGAATGAAGGAAAACTGTTTTTT. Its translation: CASSISENEGKLFF.

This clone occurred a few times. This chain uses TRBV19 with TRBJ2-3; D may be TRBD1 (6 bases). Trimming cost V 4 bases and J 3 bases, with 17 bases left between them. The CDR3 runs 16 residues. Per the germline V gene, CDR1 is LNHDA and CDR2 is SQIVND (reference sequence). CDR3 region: CASSTTPGQRTDTQYF. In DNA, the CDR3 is TGTGCCAGTAGTACGACTCCGGGACAAAGAACAGATACGCAGTATTTT.

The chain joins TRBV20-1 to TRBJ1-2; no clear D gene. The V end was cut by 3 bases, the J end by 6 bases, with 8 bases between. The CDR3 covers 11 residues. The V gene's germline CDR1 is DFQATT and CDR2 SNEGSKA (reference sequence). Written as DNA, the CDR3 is TGCAGTGCTAGTGGAGTCGATGGCTACACCTTC. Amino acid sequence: CSASGVDGYTF.

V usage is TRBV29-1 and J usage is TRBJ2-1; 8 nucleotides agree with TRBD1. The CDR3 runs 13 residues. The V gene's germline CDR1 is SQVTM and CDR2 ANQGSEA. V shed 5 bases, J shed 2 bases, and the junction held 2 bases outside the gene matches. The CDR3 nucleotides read TGCAGCGTTAAACAGGGGGCCTACAATGAGCAGTTCTTC. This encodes CSVKQGAYNEQFF.

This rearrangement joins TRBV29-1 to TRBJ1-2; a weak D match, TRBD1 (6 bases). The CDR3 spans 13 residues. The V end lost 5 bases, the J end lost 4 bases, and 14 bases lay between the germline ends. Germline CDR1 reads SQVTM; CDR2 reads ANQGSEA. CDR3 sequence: CSVLPGTIYGYTF. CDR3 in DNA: TGCAGCGTTTTACCCGGGACAATCTATGGCTACACCTTC.

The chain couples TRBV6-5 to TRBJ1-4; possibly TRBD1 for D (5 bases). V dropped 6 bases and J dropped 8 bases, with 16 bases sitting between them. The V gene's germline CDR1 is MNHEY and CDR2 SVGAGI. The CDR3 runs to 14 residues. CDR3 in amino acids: CASSPGGGREKLFF. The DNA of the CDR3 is TGTGCCAGCAGCCCCGGCGGGGGAAGAGAAAAACTGTTTTTT.

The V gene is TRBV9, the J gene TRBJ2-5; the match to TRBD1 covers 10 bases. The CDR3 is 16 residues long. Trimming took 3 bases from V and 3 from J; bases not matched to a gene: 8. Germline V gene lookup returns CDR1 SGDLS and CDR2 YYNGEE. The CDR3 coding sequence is TGTGCCAGCAGCGCCTCGGGACAGGGGCCTAAAGAGACCCAGTACTTC. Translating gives CASSASGQGPKETQYF.

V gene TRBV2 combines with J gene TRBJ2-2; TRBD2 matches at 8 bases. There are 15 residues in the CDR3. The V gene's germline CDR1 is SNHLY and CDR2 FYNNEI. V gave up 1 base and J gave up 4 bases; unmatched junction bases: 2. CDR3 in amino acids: CASSEGGGITGELFF. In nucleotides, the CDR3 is TGTGCCAGCAGTGAAGGCGGGGGGATCACCGGGGAGCTGTTTTTT.

In DNA, the CDR3 is TGTGCCAGCAGGATACAGGGGGCGGGTCAGCCCCAGCATTTT. Translated, it gives CASRIQGAGQPQHF. The chain has TRBV6-5 and TRBJ1-5; 9 nucleotides match TRBD1. With V trimmed by 6 bases and J by 6 bases, 6 bases remained unmatched. The CDR3 is 14 amino acids. Germline values: CDR1 MNHEY, CDR2 SVGAGI.

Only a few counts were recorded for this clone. The CDR3 nucleotides are TGTGCCAGCACCCCCGGGACAGGGTACCAGTACTTC. It codes for CASTPGTGYQYF. The chain joins TRBV6-5 to TRBJ2-5; 9 bases are shared with TRBD1. Per the germline V gene, CDR1 is MNHEY and CDR2 is SVGAGI. V shed 7 bases, J shed 10 bases, and the junction held 7 bases outside the gene matches. The CDR3 spans 12 residues.

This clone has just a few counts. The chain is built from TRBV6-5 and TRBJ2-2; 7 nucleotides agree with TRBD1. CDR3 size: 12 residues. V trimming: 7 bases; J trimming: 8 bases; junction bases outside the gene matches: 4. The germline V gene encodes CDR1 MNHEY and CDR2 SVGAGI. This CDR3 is CASNDRAGELFF. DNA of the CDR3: TGTGCCAGCAACGACAGGGCTGGGGAGCTGTTTTTT.

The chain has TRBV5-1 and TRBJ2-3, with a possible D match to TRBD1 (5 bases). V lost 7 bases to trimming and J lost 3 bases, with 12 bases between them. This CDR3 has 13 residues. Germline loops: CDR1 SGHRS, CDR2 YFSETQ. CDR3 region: CASSGQGTDTQYF. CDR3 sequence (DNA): TGCGCCAGCTCCGGGCAGGGAACAGATACGCAGTATTTT.

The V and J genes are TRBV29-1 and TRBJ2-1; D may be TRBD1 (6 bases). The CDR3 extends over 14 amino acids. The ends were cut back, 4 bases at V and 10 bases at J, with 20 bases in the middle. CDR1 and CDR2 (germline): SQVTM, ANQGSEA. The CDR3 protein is CSVVGTRARVEQFF. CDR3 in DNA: TGCAGCGTTGTGGGGACAAGGGCCCGCGTGGAGCAGTTCTTC.

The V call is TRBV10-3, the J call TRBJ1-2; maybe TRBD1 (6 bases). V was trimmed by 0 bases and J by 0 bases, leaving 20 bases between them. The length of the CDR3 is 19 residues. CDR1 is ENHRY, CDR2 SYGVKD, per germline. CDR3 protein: CAISESQNYWGQSNYGYTF. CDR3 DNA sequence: TGTGCCATCAGTGAGTCGCAAAATTATTGGGGGCAGTCTAACTATGGCTACACCTTC.

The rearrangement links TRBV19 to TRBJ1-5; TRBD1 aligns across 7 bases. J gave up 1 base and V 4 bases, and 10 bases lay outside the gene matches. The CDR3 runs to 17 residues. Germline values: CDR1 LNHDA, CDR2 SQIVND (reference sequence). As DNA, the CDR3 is TGTGCCAGTAGTAGAGACAGGGTGGGCATGAGCAATCAGCCCCAGCATTTT. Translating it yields CASSRDRVGMSNQPQHF.

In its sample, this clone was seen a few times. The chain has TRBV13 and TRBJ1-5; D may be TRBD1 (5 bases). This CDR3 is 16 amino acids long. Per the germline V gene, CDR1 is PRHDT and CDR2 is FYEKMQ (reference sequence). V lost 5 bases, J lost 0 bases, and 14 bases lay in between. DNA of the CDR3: TGTGCCAGCAGCAGGGGTTACAGGAATAGCAATCAGCCCCAGCATTTT. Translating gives CASSRGYRNSNQPQHF.

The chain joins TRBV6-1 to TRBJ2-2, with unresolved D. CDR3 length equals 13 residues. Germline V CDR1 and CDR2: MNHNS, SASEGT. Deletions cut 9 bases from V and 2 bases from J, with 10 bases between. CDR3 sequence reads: CASSTLNTGELFF. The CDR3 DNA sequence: TGTGCCAGTTCTACTCTTAACACCGGGGAGCTGTTTTTT.

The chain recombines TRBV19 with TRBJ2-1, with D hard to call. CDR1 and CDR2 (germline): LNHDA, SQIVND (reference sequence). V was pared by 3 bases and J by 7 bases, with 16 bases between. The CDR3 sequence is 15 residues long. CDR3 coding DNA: TGTGCCAGTAGTATGGAGAGAACCGATAGGAATGAGCAGTTCTTC. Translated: CASSMERTDRNEQFF.

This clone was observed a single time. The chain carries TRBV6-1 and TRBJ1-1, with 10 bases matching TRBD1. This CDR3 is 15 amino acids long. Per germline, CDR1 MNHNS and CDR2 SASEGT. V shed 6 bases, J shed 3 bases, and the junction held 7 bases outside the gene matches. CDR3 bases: TGTGCCAGCAGCGACAGGGGGCGAAGGGACACTGAAGCTTTCTTT. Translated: CASSDRGRRDTEAFF.

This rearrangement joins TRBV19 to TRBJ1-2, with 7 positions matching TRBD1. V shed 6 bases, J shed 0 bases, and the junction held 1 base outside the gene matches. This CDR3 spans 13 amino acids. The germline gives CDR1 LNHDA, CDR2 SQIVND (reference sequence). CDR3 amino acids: CASSDRANYGYTF. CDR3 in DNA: TGTGCCAGTAGCGACAGGGCTAACTATGGCTACACCTTC.